This T cell receptor (beta chain) was retrieved from a study of cytomegalovirus exposure and HLA in healthy donors. This clone occurred a few times. The target antigen is unknown. This CDR3 is built from 13 residues. Germline V CDR1 and CDR2: LGHNA, YSLEER. The V end was cut by 1 base, the J end by 4 bases, with 6 bases between. The PCR ran on 60 Vbeta and 13 Jbeta primers. Sequencing used immunoSEQ multiplex PCR; TCRdb keeps in-frame clones, though not all of them. The top ten clones hold more than 1.5% of a sample with about 180,000 clones, 82% of them seen once. The study, taken as a whole, reports: A later analysis reportedly found that, within productive TCRs, an Asian-associated ancestry cluster had fewer N-insertions than the mean observed across the roughly 610 donors. A few V segments could not be told apart, such as TRBV6-2 and TRBV6-3, and were left out.

This TCR was recovered from a man between 35 and 55 years old in good health and CMV-seronegative. The specimen sequenced was PBMCs. The V gene is TRBV4-3, the J gene TRBJ2-3; D gene unclear. In nucleotides, the CDR3 is TGCGCCAGCAGCCAAGGAATAGCAGATACGCAGTATTTT. Translation: CASSQGIADTQYF.